The sequence of this T cell receptor (beta chain) was determined in a study of control samples from healthy donors and cancer patients. The CDR3 has 15 amino acids. Germline CDR1 and CDR2: SGHVS and FQNEAQ. With 0 bases clipped from V and 6 bases from J, the junction kept 2 bases outside the gene matches. This clone was recorded only once. Generated by immunoSEQ multiplex PCR, the TCRdb table keeps only in-frame clones and is missing some. The data show around 76,000 clones, approximately 88% seen once. The V gene is TRBV7-8, the J gene TRBJ1-5, with TRBD1 matching over 10 bases. The TCR sequence derives from a woman in her fifties or sixties with colorectal cancer. The specimen was PBMCs. Here the CDR3 reads CASSLARTGGQPQHF. The CDR3 region has the DNA TGTGCCAGCAGCTTAGCTAGGACAGGGGGTCAGCCCCAGCATTTT.